This T cell receptor (beta chain) comes out of a study of T cells after posttransplantation cyclophosphamide (dated by TCRdb to the mid-2010s). Looking at the study overall: Using TRB sequencing, the study followed how the T cell repertoire rebuilt after myeloablative bone marrow transplantation with posttransplantation cyclophosphamide given as GVHD prophylaxis. TRA and TRB clonality were tightly correlated in several samples, so subsequent TCR analyses focused on TRB only. Antigen receptor sequencing was done on samples from some 35 PTCy-treated patients and from approximately 17 related bone marrow donors of those patients. Public TRB sequences were searched against a database of over 3,500 sequences associated with responses to pathogens, tumor antigens, self-antigens and alloantigens. TRB sequencing was performed on blood from all 35 or so PTCy patients with 1-year posttransplant specimens. In 3 patients, up to about 3 additional blood samples taken between 2 and 5.2 years after transplant also underwent TRB sequencing, as did pretransplant blood from 4 patients. Paper-wide results and their limitations: At 1-2 months, donor-recipient similarity was low but rose over the first year, and the later blood repertoires were often dominated by donor CD8+ memory clones. Across 45 patients, recipient CMV seropositivity and CMV reactivation were highly associated with TRB clonality; PTCy diversity was similar to CNI/methotrexate controls. The TRB repertoires of T cells infiltrating skin or the GI tract showed only limited overlap with the TRB repertoires found in blood.

Concerning this clone: Its antigen is not yet known. No much larger clonotype is one base removed from it; base qualities were not supplied.

Trimming leaves V shorter by 0 bases and J shorter by 3 bases, with the junction holding 7 bases beyond the gene matches. From its cysteine to its phenylalanine, the CDR3 spans 17 amino acids. The entry retains the CDR3 DNA only, 51 bases that are in frame from base 1. Per the germline V gene (reference sequence), SGHNT is the CDR1 and YYREEE is the CDR2. TRB sequencing was run on genomic DNA with either the immunoSEQ assay at survey resolution or the hsTCRB kit. Regarding the original processing steps: The immunoSEQ software handled the initial read processing, while the LymphoSeq R package was used for the repertoire analyses. Clonality was calculated as 1 minus normalized Shannon entropy, and the Gini coefficient was also calculated for each TRB dataset. To infer phenotypes in unsorted samples, TRB sequences from sorted subsets of the recipient or donor were mapped onto the unsorted samples of the same recipient. TCRdb provides this immuneACCESS table in a form limited to in-frame rearrangements. Some clones are lacking; in checked studies, under half of them reflect an unresolved V gene, and why the rest are absent is not known. D and trimming were read from the DNA, whereas the V and J calls and clone size are those reported in that table. Across this sample there are around 50,000 clones, with approximately 90% seen only once. The ten most abundant clones make up around 2.9% of the sample.

Peripheral blood samples were provided by related bone marrow donors on the day of marrow donation. Mononuclear cells from peripheral blood and bone marrow were separated by Ficoll-Hypaque density centrifugation and then cryopreserved. The chain is made from TRBV5-4 and TRBJ1-5, with TRBD1 identical over 9 junction bases. The sample taken for sequencing was PBMCs. This clonotype was obtained from a woman between 50 and 59 years old in good health and a related stem cell transplant donor. The CDR3 has the sequence CASSLGGQGGPNQPQHF. The bases are TGTGCCAGCAGCTTGGGGGGACAGGGAGGACCCAATCAGCCCCAGCATTTT.